This T cell receptor (beta chain) was observed in a study of blood T cell repertoires in COVID-19. Cohort assignment relied on participant-reported clinical history. Produced via immunoSEQ multiplex PCR; TCRdb's table is partial and in-frame only. This table holds about 230,000 clones, approximately 89% found once. The source of this sequence is a woman aged 30 to 39 who had been exposed to COVID-19. The sample consisted of PBMCs or T cells enriched from blood (not recorded which).

CDR3: CASSKEAGGGYTF. The CDR3 bases are TGTGCCAGCAGCAAAGAGGCAGGGGGAGGCTACACCTTC. The V call is TRBV21-1, the J call TRBJ1-2; TRBD1, the table's D call, was not compared with the DNA. TRBV21-1 is annotated as a pseudogene. This CDR3 is built from 13 residues.